The rows below give T cell receptor beta chains drawn from one sample of a study of spatial heterogeneity in lung cancer. One entry per CDR3 protein results from TCRdb running MiXCR on the 5' RACE reads. The repertoire includes some 22,000 distinct CDR3 sequences, around 2.8% of them detected once, and 7.5% to 8% sits in the top ten. This material consisted of lung tumor tissue, taken at surgery. The origin of the receptors is a male donor with early-stage non-small cell lung cancer. CDR3s include the opening cysteine and the closing phenylalanine or tryptophan. D genes are given only for firm matches. Clone size appears in some rows only: once, few, many, or a class for an expanded clone.

length	J	V	size	D	CDR3	DNA
15	TRBJ2-1	TRBV18	medium-sized	TRBD1	CASTHRQGALNEQFF	TGTGCCAGCACCCATCGACAGGGGGCATTGAATGAGCAGTTCTTC
12	TRBJ2-3	TRBV20-1	many	-	CSATPTTDTQYF	TGCAGTGCTACCCCCACGACAGATACGCAGTATTTT
14	TRBJ1-1	TRBV29-1	many	-	CSVVPGDKTAEAFF	TGCAGCGTTGTGCCGGGTGACAAAACGGCTGAAGCTTTCTTT
15	TRBJ2-6	TRBV29-1	many	-	CSVVDGFSGANVLTF	TGCAGCGTTGTGGACGGTTTCTCTGGGGCCAACGTCCTGACTTTC
12	TRBJ2-7	TRBV3-1	many	-	CASSQLLYEQYF	TGTGCCAGCAGCCAACTCCTATACGAGCAGTACTTC
16	TRBJ2-7	TRBV11-2	medium-sized	TRBD2	CASSSKSSGRAHEQYF	TGTGCCAGCAGCTCCAAATCTAGCGGGAGGGCCCACGAGCAGTACTTC
12	TRBJ1-4	TRBV20-1	many	TRBD1	CSARAAGGKLFF	TGCAGTGCTAGAGCTGCAGGGGGGAAACTGTTTTTT
11	TRBJ2-7	TRBV10-3	many	-	CAHRGNYEQYF	TGTGCCCACCGGGGGAACTACGAGCAGTACTTC
13	TRBJ1-2	TRBV5-1	many	-	CASSLREEGGYTF	TGCGCCAGCAGCTTGAGGGAAGAGGGAGGCTACACCTTC
14	TRBJ2-7	TRBV27	many	TRBD1	CASLRDSYSYEQYF	TGTGCCAGCCTTCGGGACAGTTACTCCTACGAGCAGTACTTC
16	TRBJ1-6	TRBV7-2	many	-	CASSYGQSTYNSPLHF	TGTGCCAGCAGCTATGGACAGAGCACCTATAATTCACCCCTCCACTTT
15	TRBJ2-3	TRBV7-2	many	-	CASTRSGAQADTQYF	TGTGCCAGCACAAGGTCGGGGGCACAAGCAGATACGCAGTATTTT
10	TRBJ2-1	TRBV29-1	many	-	CSVGYNEQFF	TGCAGCGTTGGTTACAATGAGCAGTTCTTC
13	TRBJ1-5	TRBV29-1	many	TRBD1	CSVTTGANQPQHF	TGCAGCGTCACGACAGGGGCCAATCAGCCCCAGCATTTT
21	TRBJ1-4	TRBV4-1	many	TRBD1	CASSQAGQGWFFSGFGEKLFF	TGCGCCAGCAGCCAAGCTGGACAGGGGTGGTTTTTTTCTGGATTTGGTGAAAAACTGTTTTTT
15	TRBJ2-7	TRBV13	many	TRBD2	CASSMGTSGSYEQYF	TGTGCCAGCAGCATGGGGACTAGCGGGAGCTACGAGCAGTACTTC
14	TRBJ1-1	TRBV6-5	many	-	CASSYEQENTEAFF	TGTGCCAGCAGTTACGAACAGGAGAACACTGAAGCTTTCTTT
16	TRBJ2-7	TRBV7-3	many	TRBD2	CASTSSLAGGWYEQYF	TGTGCCAGCACCTCATCGCTAGCGGGAGGCTGGTACGAGCAGTACTTC
13	TRBJ2-5	TRBV7-9	many	-	CASSFQGKETQYF	TGTGCCAGCAGCTTTCAGGGGAAAGAGACCCAGTACTTC
17	TRBJ2-3	TRBV27	many	TRBD2	CASSYVLAGGYTDTQYF	TGTGCCAGCAGTTACGTCCTAGCGGGAGGCTACACAGATACGCAGTATTTT
15	TRBJ1-2	TRBV29-1	many	TRBD1	CSVLAGTGSLRGYTF	TGCAGCGTTCTAGCCGGGACAGGTTCGTTGCGAGGCTACACCTTC
13	TRBJ2-5	TRBV5-1	many	-	CASSFTGKETQYF	TGCGCCAGCAGCTTTACAGGGAAAGAGACCCAGTACTTC
14	TRBJ2-3	TRBV27	many	-	CASSWSNYEYTQYF	TGTGCCAGCAGTTGGTCTAATTATGAGTATACGCAGTATTTT
14	TRBJ2-1	TRBV20-1	many	-	CSARAGQKYNEQFF	TGCAGTGCTAGAGCTGGACAGAAGTACAATGAGCAGTTCTTC
15	TRBJ2-1	TRBV20-1	many	-	CSARRLNFSYNEQFF	TGCAGTGCTAGGAGACTGAATTTCTCCTACAATGAGCAGTTCTTC
12	TRBJ2-1	TRBV5-4	many	-	CASSTSGREQFF	TGTGCCAGCAGCACCAGTGGGCGTGAGCAGTTCTTC
14	TRBJ2-2	TRBV27	-	TRBD2	CASSLGLATGGLSF	TGTGCCAGCAGTTTAGGACTAGCCACTGGGGGGCTGTCTTTT
12	TRBJ1-3	TRBV29-1	many	-	CSVGEAGNTIYF	TGCAGCGTTGGAGAGGCTGGAAACACCATATATTTT
15	TRBJ2-1	TRBV5-1	many	TRBD2	CASSSTGTRDNEQFF	TGCGCCAGCAGCTCCACCGGGACTAGGGACAATGAGCAGTTCTTC
20	TRBJ2-4	TRBV7-9	many	TRBD1	CASSFPDSSRGTVAKNIQYF	TGTGCCAGCAGCTTCCCGGACAGCTCGAGAGGGACAGTAGCCAAAAACATTCAGTACTTC
13	TRBJ1-5	TRBV20-1	few	-	CSASQGSNQPQHF	TGCAGTGCTAGCCAGGGGAGCAATCAGCCCCAGCATTTT
17	TRBJ2-7	TRBV21-1	many	-	CASSKGAGIRRPYEQYF	TGTGCCAGCAGCAAAGGTGCGGGGATCCGAAGACCCTACGAGCAGTACTTC
16	TRBJ2-3	TRBV7-2	many	TRBD2	CASSTYGTSGTDTQYF	TGTGCCAGCAGCACCTACGGGACTAGCGGCACAGATACGCAGTATTTT
15	TRBJ2-2	TRBV2	many	-	CASSGAGTNTGELFF	TGTGCCAGCAGTGGTGCGGGGACGAACACCGGGGAGCTGTTTTTT
15	TRBJ1-3	TRBV7-2	-	TRBD1	CASSSDRSSGNTIYF	TGTGCCAGCAGCTCGGACAGGAGCTCTGGAAACACCATATATTTT
17	TRBJ1-3	TRBV7-2	many	TRBD1	CASSLTGGSLSGNTIYF	TGTGCCAGCAGCTTGACAGGGGGCTCTTTGTCTGGAAACACCATATATTTT
13	TRBJ1-2	TRBV25-1	many	-	CASSDRNNYGYTF	TGTGCCAGCAGTGACCGAAATAACTATGGCTACACCTTC
16	TRBJ1-2	TRBV6-2/TRBV6-3	many	TRBD1	CASSSGQGAIPYGYTF	TGTGCCAGCAGTTCCGGACAGGGGGCAATCCCCTATGGCTACACCTTC
19	TRBJ1-2	TRBV18	many	TRBD1	CASSPPGGTGGPSPYGYTF	TGTGCCAGCTCACCACCAGGCGGGACAGGGGGCCCATCCCCCTATGGCTACACCTTC
14	TRBJ2-7	TRBV10-3	many	-	CAISGVNPSYEQYF	TGTGCCATCTCCGGGGTCAATCCCTCCTACGAGCAGTACTTC
15	TRBJ2-3	TRBV9	once	-	CASSGVGISTDTQYF	TGTGCCAGCAGTGGGGTGGGCATCAGCACAGATACGCAGTATTTT
13	TRBJ2-6	TRBV13	many	-	CASSLRGANVLTF	TGTGCCAGCAGCTTGCGGGGGGCCAACGTCCTGACTTTC
16	TRBJ2-1	TRBV10-3	many	-	CAISESGAEAYNEQFF	TGTGCCATCAGTGAGTCGGGTGCAGAGGCCTACAATGAGCAGTTCTTC
14	TRBJ2-7	TRBV5-1	many	TRBD1	CASSSGQGYYEQYF	TGCGCCAGCAGCTCGGGACAGGGATACTACGAGCAGTACTTC
15	TRBJ1-1	TRBV5-1	many	-	CASSLDLSLNTEAFF	TGCGCCAGCAGCTTGGATTTATCGTTGAACACTGAAGCTTTCTTT
12	TRBJ2-7	TRBV19	many	-	CASSIFGDAQYF	TGTGCCAGTAGTATCTTTGGGGACGCGCAGTACTTC
18	TRBJ2-3	TRBV7-9	many	TRBD2	CASSLGGGLAQSTDTQYF	TGTGCCAGCAGCTTAGGCGGGGGACTAGCGCAGAGCACAGATACGCAGTATTTT
16	TRBJ2-3	TRBV5-6	many	-	CASSLGLASSTDTQYF	TGTGCCAGCAGCTTGGGTCTAGCGTCTAGCACAGATACGCAGTATTTT
14	TRBJ1-4	TRBV12-5	many	-	CASGPFATNEKLFF	TGTGCTAGTGGTCCTTTTGCAACTAATGAAAAACTGTTTTTT
15	TRBJ1-6	TRBV11-3	many	TRBD1	CASSSQGGYGSPLHF	TGTGCCAGCAGCTCCCAGGGGGGGTACGGCTCACCCCTCCACTTT
20	TRBJ2-1	TRBV7-9	many	TRBD2	CASSPRGPAGGPDSYNEQFF	TGTGCCAGCAGCCCACGAGGTCCAGCGGGAGGGCCCGACTCCTACAATGAGCAGTTCTTC
14	TRBJ2-7	TRBV6-2/TRBV6-3	many	-	CASRVLGIRDEQYF	TGTGCCAGCAGAGTTTTGGGGATTCGGGACGAGCAGTACTTC
13	TRBJ2-5	TRBV29-1	many	-	CSDEDSGGETQYF	TGCAGCGACGAGGACTCAGGAGGAGAGACCCAGTACTTC
15	TRBJ1-4	TRBV3-1	many	TRBD1	CASSPPGQANEKLFF	TGTGCCAGCAGCCCACCGGGACAGGCTAATGAAAAACTGTTTTTT
15	TRBJ2-3	TRBV20-1	many	-	CSARDWRGGTDTQYF	TGCAGTGCTAGAGATTGGAGGGGAGGCACAGATACGCAGTATTTT